This entry features one TCR beta chain sequence. Only in-frame clones appear in the TCRdb table, and some are missing; sequencing was by immunoSEQ multiplex PCR. The sample shows around 19,000 clones, roughly 87% of them seen only once. This entry comes from a study of OX40 agonist ivuxolimab in advanced cancers. Between the trimmed V and J ends, which lost 5 bases and 4 bases, there was a span of 17 bases. From germline, CDR1 is SEHNR and CDR2 FQNEAQ (reference sequence). This CDR3 is built from 15 residues. The V gene is TRBV7-9, the J gene TRBJ1-1; D is ambiguous. This sequence originates from an adult with an advanced solid tumor such as melanoma, head and neck, liver or kidney cancer. This specimen consisted of CD4+ or CD8+ T cells sorted from blood, obtained in a trial of the OX40 agonist ivuxolimab. The CDR3 is CASSPLTGPFTEAFF. CDR3 bases: TGTGCCAGCAGCCCGTTAACCGGGCCCTTCACTGAAGCTTTCTTT.